The entry that follows covers one TCR beta chain sequence. Germline V gene sequence: CDR1 MNHEY, CDR2 SMNVEV (reference sequence). The CDR3 covers 13 residues. J was trimmed by 5 bases and V by 6 bases; bases with no gene match: 5. Clones were sequenced by immunoSEQ multiplex PCR, and TCRdb holds only the in-frame ones, with some missing. The sample consists of over 150,000 clones, about 86% of them appearing once. The sample belongs to a study of blood T cell repertoires in COVID-19. The V and J genes are TRBV27 and TRBJ2-7, with 9 bases identical to TRBD1. The sequencing input was peripheral blood. The receptor comes from a man aged 50 to 60 with active or convalescent COVID-19. The CDR3 loop reads CASSLQGADEQYF. The DNA of the CDR3 is TGTGCCAGCAGCCTACAGGGGGCGGACGAGCAGTACTTC.